What follows describes a single T cell receptor (beta chain). The data derive from a study of blood T cell repertoires in COVID-19. Study overall: Specimens from acute and convalescent COVID-19 originated in the United States, Italy and Spain. From T cells, B-cell-depleted T cells, or PBMCs came the material, which was cDNA or gDNA.

This CDR3 has 15 residues. V lost 2 bases to trimming and J lost 2 bases, with 13 bases between them. Germline V CDR1 and CDR2: GTSNPN, SVGIG (reference sequence). Original methodology: Estimated nucleated cell counts came from reference gene primer amplification. The table came from immunoSEQ multiplex PCR; TCRdb's copy has only in-frame clones and leaves some out. The V and J calls and clone size are taken from that table; D and trimming were inferred from the DNA. The sample lists around 280,000 clones; approximately 86% were seen once. The sequenced material came from peripheral blood. The TCR comes from a woman aged 45 to 65 with active or convalescent COVID-19. The rearrangement uses TRBV30 and TRBJ1-3; D unresolved. In DNA, the CDR3 is TGTGCCTGGAGTAACCGACATGGGCCTGGAAACACCATATATTTT. It encodes CAWSNRHGPGNTIYF. The variable domain in full, completed from reference TRBV30 and TRBJ1-3, reads SQTIHQWPATLVQPVGSPLSLECTVEGTSNPNLYWYRQAAGRGLQLLFYSVGIGQISSEVPQNLSASRPQDRQFILSSKKLLLSDSGFYLCAWSNRHGPGNTIYFGEGSWLTVV.